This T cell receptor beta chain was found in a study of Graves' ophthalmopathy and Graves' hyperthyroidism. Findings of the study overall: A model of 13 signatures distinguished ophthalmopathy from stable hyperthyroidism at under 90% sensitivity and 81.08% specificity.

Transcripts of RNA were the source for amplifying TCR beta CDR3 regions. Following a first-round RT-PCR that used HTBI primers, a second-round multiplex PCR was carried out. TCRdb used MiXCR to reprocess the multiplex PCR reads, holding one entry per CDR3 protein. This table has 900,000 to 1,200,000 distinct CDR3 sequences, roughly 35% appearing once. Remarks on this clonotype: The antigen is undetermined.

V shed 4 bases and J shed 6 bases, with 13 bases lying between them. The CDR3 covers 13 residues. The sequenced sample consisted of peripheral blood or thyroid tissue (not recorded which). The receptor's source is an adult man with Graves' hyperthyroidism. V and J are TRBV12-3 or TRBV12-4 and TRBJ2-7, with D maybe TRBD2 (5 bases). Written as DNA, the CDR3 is TGTGCCAGCAGTTCTTTCGGGGTTGCCGAGCAGTACTTC. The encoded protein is CASSSFGVAEQYF.